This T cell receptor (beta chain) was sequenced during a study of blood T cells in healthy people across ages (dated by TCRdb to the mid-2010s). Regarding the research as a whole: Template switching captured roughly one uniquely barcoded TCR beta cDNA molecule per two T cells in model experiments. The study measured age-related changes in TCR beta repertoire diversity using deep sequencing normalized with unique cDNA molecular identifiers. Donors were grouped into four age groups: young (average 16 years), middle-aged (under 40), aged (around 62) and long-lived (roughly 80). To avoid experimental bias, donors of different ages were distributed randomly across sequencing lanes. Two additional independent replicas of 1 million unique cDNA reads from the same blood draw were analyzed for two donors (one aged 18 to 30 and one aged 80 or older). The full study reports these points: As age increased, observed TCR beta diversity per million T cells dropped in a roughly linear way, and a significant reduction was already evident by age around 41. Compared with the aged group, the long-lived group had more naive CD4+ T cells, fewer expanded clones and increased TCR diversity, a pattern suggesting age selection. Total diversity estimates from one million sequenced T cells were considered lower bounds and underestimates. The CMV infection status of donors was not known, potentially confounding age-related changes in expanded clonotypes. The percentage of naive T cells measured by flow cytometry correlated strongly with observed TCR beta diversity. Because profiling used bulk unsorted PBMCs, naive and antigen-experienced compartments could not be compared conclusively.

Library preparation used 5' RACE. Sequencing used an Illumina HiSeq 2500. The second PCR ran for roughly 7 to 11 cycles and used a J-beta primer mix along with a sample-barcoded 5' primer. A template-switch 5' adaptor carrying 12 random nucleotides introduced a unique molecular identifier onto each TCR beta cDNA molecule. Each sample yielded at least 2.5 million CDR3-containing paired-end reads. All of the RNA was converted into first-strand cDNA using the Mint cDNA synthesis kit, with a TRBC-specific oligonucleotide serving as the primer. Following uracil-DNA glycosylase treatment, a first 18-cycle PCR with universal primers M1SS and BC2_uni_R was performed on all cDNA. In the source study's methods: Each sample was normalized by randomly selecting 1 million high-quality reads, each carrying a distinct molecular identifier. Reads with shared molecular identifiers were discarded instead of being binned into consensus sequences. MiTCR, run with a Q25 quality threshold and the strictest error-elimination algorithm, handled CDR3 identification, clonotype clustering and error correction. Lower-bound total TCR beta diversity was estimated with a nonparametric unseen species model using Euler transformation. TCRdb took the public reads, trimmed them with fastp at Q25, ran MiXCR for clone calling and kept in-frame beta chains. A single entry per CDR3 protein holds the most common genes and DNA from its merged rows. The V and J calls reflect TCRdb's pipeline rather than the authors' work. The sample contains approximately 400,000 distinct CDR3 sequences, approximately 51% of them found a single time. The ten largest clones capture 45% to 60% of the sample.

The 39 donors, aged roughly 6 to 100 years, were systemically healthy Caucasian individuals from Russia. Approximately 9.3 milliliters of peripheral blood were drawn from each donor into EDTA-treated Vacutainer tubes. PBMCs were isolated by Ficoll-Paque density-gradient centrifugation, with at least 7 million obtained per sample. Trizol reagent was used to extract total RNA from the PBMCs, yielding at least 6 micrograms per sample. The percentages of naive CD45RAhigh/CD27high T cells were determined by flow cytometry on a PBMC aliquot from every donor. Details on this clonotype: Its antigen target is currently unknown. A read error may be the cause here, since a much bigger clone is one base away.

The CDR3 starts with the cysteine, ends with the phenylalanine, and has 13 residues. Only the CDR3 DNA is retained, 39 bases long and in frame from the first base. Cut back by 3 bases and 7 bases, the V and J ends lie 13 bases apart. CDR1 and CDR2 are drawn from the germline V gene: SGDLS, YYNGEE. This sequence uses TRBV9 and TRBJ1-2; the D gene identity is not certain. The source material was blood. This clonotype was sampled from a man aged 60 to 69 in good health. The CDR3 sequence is CASSANQARGYTF. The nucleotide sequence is TGTGCCAGCAGCGCCAATCAGGCTCGTGGCTACACCTTC.